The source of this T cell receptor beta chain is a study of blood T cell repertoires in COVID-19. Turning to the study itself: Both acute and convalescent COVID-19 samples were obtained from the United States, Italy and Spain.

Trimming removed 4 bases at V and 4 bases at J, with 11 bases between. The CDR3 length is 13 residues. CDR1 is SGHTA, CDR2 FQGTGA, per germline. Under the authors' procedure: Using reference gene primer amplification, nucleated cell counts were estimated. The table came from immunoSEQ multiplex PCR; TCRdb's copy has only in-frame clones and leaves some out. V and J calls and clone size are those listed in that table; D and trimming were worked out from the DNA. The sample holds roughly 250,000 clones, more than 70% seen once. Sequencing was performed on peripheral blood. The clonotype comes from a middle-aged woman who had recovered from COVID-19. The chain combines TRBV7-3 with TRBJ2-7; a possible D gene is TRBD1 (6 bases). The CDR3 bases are TGTGCCAGCAGCTCGGGACATAGATACGAGCAGTACTTC. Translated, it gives CASSSGHRYEQYF.